This T cell receptor beta chain was sequenced in a study of blood T cell repertoires in COVID-19. At the level of the study: The origin of the acute and convalescent COVID-19 samples was the United States, Italy and Spain. Nucleic acid was either cDNA or gDNA, and it came from T cells, B-cell-depleted T cells, or PBMCs.

Methods used by the authors: Estimation of nucleated cell counts relied on the amplification of reference gene primers. Sequencing was performed with immunoSEQ multiplex PCR; in TCRdb, only in-frame clones are kept and a portion is missing. That table furnishes V, J and clone size, whereas the DNA furnished D and trimming. The profile shows about 340,000 clones, 86% of them singletons. The age range of participants was 18 to 89 years, with residence in about 25 US areas. The CDR3 consists of 16 residues. Trimming removed 1 base at V and 1 base at J, with 10 bases between. Germline values: CDR1 SGHAT, CDR2 FQNNGV.

The chain has TRBV11-2 and TRBJ2-2, with D maybe TRBD1 (5 bases). Sequencing input: PBMCs or T cells enriched from blood (not recorded which). This TCR was recovered from a woman aged 40 to 49 with acute COVID-19. The chain's CDR3 is CASSLGAGWNTGELFF. The CDR3 coding sequence is TGTGCCAGCAGCTTAGGGGCAGGGTGGAACACCGGGGAGCTGTTTTTT. Variable domain in full (rest from reference TRBV11-2 and TRBJ2-2): EAGVAQSPRYKIIEKRQSVAFWCNPISGHATLYWYQQILGQGPKLLIQFQNNGVVDDSQLPKDRFSAERLKGVDSTLKIQPAKLEDSAVYLCASSLGAGWNTGELFFGEGSRLTVL.